These 20 T cell receptor beta chains were all obtained from the same sample, sequenced in a study of technical replicates of blood from a handful of donors. The method was immunoSEQ multiplex PCR; TCRdb's version includes in-frame clones alone and lacks a portion of them. The data hold about 97,000 clones, with over 85% observed a single time. Sequencing was carried out using T cells isolated from PBMCs. These receptors all stem from a human donor in good health.

The gene calls are TRBV7-2 and TRBJ2-5; 8 nucleotides line up with TRBD2. CDR3 length equals 17 residues. Trimming took 1 base from V and 3 from J; bases not matched to a gene: 10. CDR1 and CDR2 (germline): SGHTA, FQGNSA. The chain's CDR3 is CASSLELSGGLEETQYF. The CDR3 region has the DNA TGTGCCAGCAGCTTAGAACTTTCGGGGGGACTAGAAGAGACCCAGTACTTC. The complete variable domain, with remaining parts taken from reference TRBV7-2 and TRBJ2-5, reads GAGVSQSPSNKVTEKGKDVELRCDPISGHTALYWYRQSLGQGLEFLIYFQGNSAPDKSGLPSDRFSAERTGGSVSTLTIQRTQQEDSAVYLCASSLELSGGLEETQYFGPGTRLLVL.

The V and J genes are TRBV28 and TRBJ2-1; TRBD2 aligns across 7 bases. Losses at the gene ends were 7 bases for V and 5 bases for J; bases not matched to a gene: 11. The germline V gene has CDR1 MDHEN and CDR2 SYDVKM. CDR3 size: 15 residues. The CDR3 reads CASTAGRYIDNEQFF. The CDR3 DNA sequence: TGTGCCAGCACAGCGGGGAGGTATATTGACAATGAGCAGTTCTTC. The entire variable domain, with the rest obtained from reference TRBV28 and TRBJ2-1, is as follows: DVKVTQSSRYLVKRTGEKVFLECVQDMDHENMFWYRQDPGLGLRLIYFSYDVKMKEKGDIPEGYSVSREKKERFSLILESASTNQTSMYLCASTAGRYIDNEQFFGPGTRLTVL.

The V and J genes are TRBV5-4 and TRBJ2-7; a weak D match, TRBD1 (6 bases). The CDR3 covers 14 residues. Germline V gene data show CDR1 as SGHNT and CDR2 as YYREEE (reference sequence). Trimming cost V 4 bases and J 12 bases, with 23 bases left between them. CDR3 nucleotides: TGTGCCAGCAGCGTGGACCAAAACTCAGGGGTCGCGTACTTC. Its translation: CASSVDQNSGVAYF.

In its sample, this clone was seen once. The rearrangement joins TRBV10-3 to TRBJ1-3, with TRBD1 matching 7 bases. CDR1 and CDR2 from the germline V gene are ENHRY and SYGVKD. V dropped 7 bases and J dropped 0; count of bases not matched to a gene: 6. The CDR3 loop spans 15 amino acids. The CDR3 spells CAITDRVLSGNTIYF. In DNA form, the CDR3 reads TGTGCCATCACCGACAGGGTGCTCTCTGGAAACACCATATATTTT.

V gene TRBV9 combines with J gene TRBJ2-7; D call uncertain. Germline CDR1 and CDR2: SGDLS and YYNGEE. CDR3 length: 15 residues. V gave up 0 bases and J gave up 0 bases, with 10 bases separating them. The CDR3 here is CASSVESRNSYEQYF. The CDR3 region has the DNA TGTGCCAGCAGCGTAGAGTCCAGGAACTCCTACGAGCAGTACTTC.

This clone was counted a few times. The rearrangement links TRBV7-2 to TRBJ1-1; unclear D gene. Germline CDR1 and CDR2: SGHTA and FQGNSA. Trimming left V 0 bases short and J 6 bases short, with 2 bases between. This CDR3 contains 11 residues. The CDR3 here is CASSLASEAFF. The CDR3 DNA is TGTGCCAGCAGCTTAGCCTCTGAAGCTTTCTTT.

This clone was seen once. The chain is built from TRBV5-1 and TRBJ1-4; D gene uncertain. CDR1 SGHRS and CDR2 YFSETQ come from the germline V gene. The CDR3 is 17 residues long. V was cut by 0 bases and J by 8 bases, with 20 bases left in between. For the CDR3, the DNA is TGCGCCAGCAGCTTGGAGAGGACTTTCCAGGAAGGCGAAAAACTGTTTTTT. This encodes CASSLERTFQEGEKLFF.

For this clone: One end of the junction is discordant with germline, which a read error may explain. The chain couples TRBV7-7 to TRBJ2-5; 8 bases fit TRBD2. Germline V CDR1 and CDR2: SSHAT, FNYEAQ (reference sequence). This CDR3 spans 16 amino acids. This CDR3 is CASSLEGTRNEETQYF. CDR3 DNA sequence: TGTGCTAGCAGCTTAGAAGGGACTAGGAATGAAGAGACCCAGTACTTC.

This chain links TRBV9 with TRBJ1-1; 8 nucleotides agree with TRBD1. Germline CDR1 reads SGDLS; CDR2 reads YYNGEE. Trimming removed 4 bases from V and 4 bases from J; junction bases left unmatched: 9. CDR3 size: 15 residues. The CDR3 nucleotides are TGTGCCAGCAGCACGCAACTCACAGGGGGCACTGAAGCTTTCTTT. Its translation is CASSTQLTGGTEAFF.

This chain uses TRBV5-4 with TRBJ2-7; D gene ambiguous. Trimming pared 3 bases from V and 0 bases from J, leaving 4 bases between. The CDR3 has 12 residues. In germline, CDR1 is SGHNT, CDR2 YYREEE (reference sequence). The CDR3 DNA follows: TGTGCCAGCAGCTACAACTCCTACGAGCAGTACTTC. Translating it yields CASSYNSYEQYF.

This chain connects TRBV27 to TRBJ2-7; TRBD1 matches 8 bases. Germline V gene lookup returns CDR1 MNHEY and CDR2 SMNVEV (reference sequence). V lost 6 bases to trimming and J lost 3 bases; unmatched junction nucleotides: 19. This CDR3 is 18 amino acids long. CDR3 loop: CASSLTLRGDRGIYEQYF. The CDR3 nucleotides read TGTGCCAGCAGCCTTACCCTGAGAGGAGACAGGGGTATCTACGAGCAGTACTTC.

V and J are TRBV2 and TRBJ2-2; 10 bases line up with TRBD1. Trimming took 7 bases from V and 5 from J; bases not matched to a gene: 7. Germline loops: CDR1 SNHLY, CDR2 FYNNEI. CDR3 size: 15 residues. DNA of the CDR3: TGTGCCAGCAAAACCGGGACAGGGGAGACCGGGGAGCTGTTTTTT. Translating it yields CASKTGTGETGELFF.

The chain joins TRBV7-3 to TRBJ2-3; maybe TRBD2 (5 bases). Germline assignment: CDR1 SGHTA and CDR2 FQGTGA. The CDR3 extends over 14 amino acids. The V end was cut by 3 bases, the J end by 8 bases, with 15 bases between. In DNA form, the CDR3 reads TGTGCCAGCAGCTTGGGTAAAGTCGCGGGTACGCAGTATTTT. It specifies CASSLGKVAGTQYF.

CDR3 sequence: CASSQPGTGDTEAFF. The CDR3 DNA reads as TGCGCCAGCAGCCAGCCCGGGACAGGGGACACTGAAGCTTTCTTT. The J gene is TRBJ1-1, the V gene TRBV5-1; 10 positions match TRBD1. Germline CDR1 SGHRS, CDR2 YFSETQ. With 4 bases clipped from V and 3 bases from J, the junction kept 6 bases outside the gene matches. This CDR3 is 15 amino acids long.

The genes are TRBV5-1 and TRBJ2-2; 12 nucleotides line up with TRBD2. The CDR3 is made up of 16 amino acids. The ends lost 4 bases at V and 7 bases at J; junction bases unmatched: 8. Germline CDR1 is SGHRS and CDR2 is YFSETQ. CDR3 in DNA: TGCGCCAGCAGCGGTAGACTAGCGGGAGCGGGCGGGGAGCTGTTTTTT. Residues: CASSGRLAGAGGELFF.

This chain connects TRBV4-1 to TRBJ1-1; tentatively, D is TRBD1 (5 bases). In germline, CDR1 is MGHRA, CDR2 YSYEKL. Trimming took off 0 bases at V and 0 bases at J, with 11 bases between the two ends. There are 16 residues in the CDR3. The CDR3 loop is CASSQEVGLMNTEAFF. The CDR3 DNA reads as TGCGCCAGCAGCCAAGAGGTGGGGCTTATGAACACTGAAGCTTTCTTT.

The V gene is TRBV28, the J gene TRBJ2-3; weak D call: TRBD2 (6 bases). CDR3 length: 15 residues. The germline gives CDR1 MDHEN, CDR2 SYDVKM. Trimming took off 2 bases at V and 4 bases at J, with 13 bases between the two ends. CDR3 in amino acids: CASSLGGRWADTQYF. The CDR3 nucleotides read TGTGCCAGCAGTTTAGGAGGGAGGTGGGCAGATACGCAGTATTTT.

The rearrangement links TRBV5-4 to TRBJ2-5; D possibly corresponds to TRBD2 (6 bases). This CDR3 spans 17 amino acids. From germline, CDR1 is SGHNT and CDR2 YYREEE (reference sequence). V was trimmed by 3 bases and J by 7 bases, leaving 25 bases between them. The CDR3 DNA is TGTGCCAGCAGCTGGGGGGTTGGGGACCCGGGATTGGGGACCCAGTACTTC. Its protein product is CASSWGVGDPGLGTQYF.

The V call is TRBV7-6, the J call TRBJ2-7; perhaps TRBD2 as D (5 bases). V was cut by 0 bases and J by 2 bases, with 5 bases left in between. From germline, CDR1 is SGHVS and CDR2 FNYEAQ. The CDR3 covers 13 residues. The CDR3 region has the DNA TGTGCCAGCAGCTTAGCGGGAGCCTACGAGCAGTACTTC. Translation: CASSLAGAYEQYF.

The rearrangement links TRBV4-1 to TRBJ1-1, with 8 bases fitting TRBD1. Germline lookup yields CDR1 MGHRA and CDR2 YSYEKL. With V trimmed by 0 bases and J by 4 bases, 1 base remained unmatched. The CDR3 spans 14 residues. CDR3: CASSQDRGLTEAFF. In nucleotides, the CDR3 is TGCGCCAGCAGCCAAGACAGGGGGCTCACTGAAGCTTTCTTT.